This entry lists 25 T cell receptor beta chains sequenced from one sample in a study of OX40 agonist ivuxolimab in advanced cancers. The repertoire was sequenced with immunoSEQ multiplex PCR; TCRdb's copy has only in-frame clones and lacks some. The data show about 61,000 clones, about 88% seen once. This specimen was CD4+ or CD8+ T cells sorted from blood, taken in a trial of the OX40 agonist ivuxolimab. These receptors all stem from an adult with an advanced solid tumor such as melanoma, head and neck, liver or kidney cancer.

The chain couples TRBV18 to TRBJ2-3; 8 bases match TRBD2. V lost 3 bases and J lost 4; bases outside the gene matches: 3. In germline, CDR1 is KGHSH, CDR2 LQKENI. This CDR3 region has 14 residues. The CDR3 bases are TGTGCCAGCTCACCGGCGGGGGGCGCAGATACGCAGTATTTT. Translation: CASSPAGGADTQYF.

This clone was detected only once. The chain recombines TRBV2 with TRBJ1-2, with D perhaps TRBD1 (6 bases). CDR1 is SNHLY, CDR2 FYNNEI, per germline. The ends were cut back, 6 bases at V and 5 bases at J, with 16 bases in the middle. This CDR3 is built from 14 residues. The chain's CDR3 is CASRAQQGGYGYTF. CDR3 in DNA: TGTGCCAGCAGAGCCCAACAGGGAGGTTATGGCTACACCTTC.

The V call is TRBV7-2, the J call TRBJ2-3; 8 bases fit TRBD2. V was clipped by 5 bases and J by 0 bases; unmatched bases: 13. There are 18 residues in the CDR3. Per germline, CDR1 SGHTA and CDR2 FQGNSA. CDR3 protein: CASSLPLVAGRSTDTQYF. Here the CDR3 DNA reads TGTGCCAGCAGCCTACCCCTAGTAGCGGGGCGTAGCACAGATACGCAGTATTTT.

The CDR3 DNA follows: TGTGCCAGCAGCTTAGGGACCTACGGGACTAGCGGGTACAATGAGCAGTTCTTC. It yields the protein CASSLGTYGTSGYNEQFF. The rearrangement joins TRBV7-2 to TRBJ2-1, with 12 bases aligning to TRBD2. J was trimmed by 4 bases and V by 1 base; bases with no gene match: 8. CDR1 and CDR2 from the germline V gene are SGHTA and FQGNSA. CDR3 size: 18 residues.

In nucleotides, the CDR3 is TGTGCCATCAGTGAGTCGAGGGACAGGGGCAACGAGCAGTACTTC. Protein sequence: CAISESRDRGNEQYF. This chain links TRBV10-3 with TRBJ2-7; 10 bases agree with TRBD1. This CDR3 is built from 15 residues. Looked up from germline, CDR1 is ENHRY and CDR2 is SYGVKD. The ends lost 0 bases at V and 5 bases at J; junction bases unmatched: 4.

Remarks on this clone: Other nucleotide sequences in the sample specify the same CDR3. The chain couples TRBV18 to TRBJ1-1; a possible D gene is TRBD1 (5 bases). V lost 0 bases to trimming and J lost 0 bases, with 8 bases between them. Germline CDR1 reads KGHSH; CDR2 reads LQKENI. The CDR3 is made up of 15 amino acids. Here the CDR3 reads CASSPPGRMNTEAFF. Here the CDR3 DNA reads TGTGCCAGCTCACCACCGGGACGGATGAACACTGAAGCTTTCTTT.

DNA for the CDR3: TGTGCCAGCTCCGGGACTAGCGGCGAGCAGTACTTC. Amino acid sequence: CASSGTSGEQYF. The chain uses TRBV2 and TRBJ2-7; 11 bases line up with TRBD2. The V gene end was trimmed by 8 bases and the J gene end by 6 bases; junction bases not matched to a gene: 3. Germline V gene lookup returns CDR1 SNHLY and CDR2 FYNNEI. This CDR3 comprises 12 residues.

This clone was seen a single time. The chain employs TRBV5-5 and TRBJ2-6; TRBD2 is a possible D gene (6 bases). V was cut by 3 bases and J by 0 bases, with 13 bases left in between. Looked up from germline, CDR1 is SGHKS and CDR2 is YYEKEE (reference sequence). The CDR3 contains 17 residues. DNA of the CDR3: TGTGCCAGCAGCTATCGCCGGGGGATCTCTGGGGCCAACGTCCTGACTTTC. Amino acids: CASSYRRGISGANVLTF. The full variable domain, rest sourced from reference TRBV5-5 and TRBJ2-6, is DAGVTQSPTHLIKTRGQQVTLRCSPISGHKSVSWYQQVLGQGPQFIFQYYEKEERGRGNFPDRFSARQFPNYSSELNVNALLLGDSALYLCASSYRRGISGANVLTFGAGSRLTVL.

The sample holds a few counts of this clone. This chain uses TRBV7-2 with TRBJ2-1; 7 nucleotides align to TRBD2. Germline CDR1 and CDR2: SGHTA and FQGNSA. The CDR3 is 14 residues long. The ends lost 1 base at V and 8 bases at J; junction bases unmatched: 5. The CDR3 DNA reads TGTGCCAGCAGCTTAGGGACTAGTATCGATGAGCAGTTCTTC. Residues: CASSLGTSIDEQFF.

Here the CDR3 reads CASSYQGLNTEAFF. DNA for the CDR3: TGTGCCAGCAGTTACCAGGGATTGAACACTGAAGCTTTCTTT. This rearrangement joins TRBV27 to TRBJ1-1, with a possible D match to TRBD1 (5 bases). Germline CDR1 MNHEY, CDR2 SMNVEV (reference sequence). This CDR3 comprises 14 residues. Trimming left V 4 bases short and J 0 bases short, with 9 bases between.

This clone was recorded a few times. J is TRBJ2-5 and V is TRBV5-4, with TRBD1 matching over 7 bases. Germline CDR1 and CDR2: SGHNT and YYREEE (reference sequence). The CDR3 loop spans 15 amino acids. The V gene end was trimmed by 2 bases and the J gene end by 5 bases; junction bases not matched to a gene: 9. The CDR3 DNA reads TGTGCCAGCAGCTTACTGGGACAGTTCGGGGAGACCCAGTACTTC. As protein: CASSLLGQFGETQYF.

V usage is TRBV19 and J usage is TRBJ2-2, with D perhaps matching TRBD1 or TRBD2 (5 bases each). The germline CDR1 and CDR2 sequences are LNHDA and SQIVND (reference sequence). The CDR3 is 15 amino acids. V lost 2 bases, J lost 4 bases, and 11 bases lay in between. The CDR3 spells CASSISWGITGELFF. CDR3 bases: TGTGCCAGTAGTATAAGTTGGGGGATCACCGGGGAGCTGTTTTTT.

The chain links TRBV5-1 to TRBJ2-7, with a tentative D call TRBD2 (5 bases). Germline CDR1 is SGHRS and CDR2 is YFSETQ. The length of the CDR3 is 13 residues. V gave up 4 bases and J gave up 4 bases, with 12 bases separating them. CDR3 DNA: TGCGCCAGCAGCCTAGACATAGCGTACGAGCAGTACTTC. Its translation: CASSLDIAYEQYF.

The chain joins TRBV18 to TRBJ2-1, with D perhaps matching TRBD2 (6 bases). Germline CDR1 reads KGHSH; CDR2 reads LQKENI. V was clipped by 1 base and J by 5 bases, with 9 bases between them. This CDR3 contains 14 residues. In DNA form, the CDR3 reads TGTGCCAGCTCACCACAAGGCGGGGACAATGAGCAGTTCTTC. This sequence encodes CASSPQGGDNEQFF. The whole variable domain, filled in from reference TRBV18 and TRBJ2-1, reads NAGVMQNPRHLVRRRGQEARLRCSPMKGHSHVYWYRQLPEEGLKFMVYLQKENIIDESGMPKERFSAEFPKEGPSILRIQQVVRGDSAAYFCASSPQGGDNEQFFGPGTRLTVL.

This sequence joins TRBV7-2 and TRBJ2-7; the D call may be TRBD1 or TRBD2 (5 bases each). Trimming stripped 5 bases from V and 2 bases from J, with 13 bases between. The CDR3 is 14 amino acids. Germline CDR1 is SGHTA and CDR2 is FQGNSA. The CDR3 coding sequence is TGTGCCAGCAGCGGAGGCAAAGGGGCCTACGAGCAGTACTTC. It is translated as CASSGGKGAYEQYF.

CDR3 amino acids: CASSPPGQGRKSGNTIYF. DNA of the CDR3: TGTGCCAGCTCACCGCCGGGACAGGGTAGGAAGTCTGGAAACACCATATATTTT. The chain carries TRBV18 and TRBJ1-3; TRBD1 matches 9 bases. Germline trimming cut 3 bases from V and 1 base from J; bases unmatched to any gene: 10. CDR1 and CDR2 (germline): KGHSH, LQKENI. This CDR3 spans 18 amino acids. The variable domain in full, completed from reference TRBV18 and TRBJ1-3, reads NAGVMQNPRHLVRRRGQEARLRCSPMKGHSHVYWYRQLPEEGLKFMVYLQKENIIDESGMPKERFSAEFPKEGPSILRIQQVVRGDSAAYFCASSPPGQGRKSGNTIYFGEGSWLTVV.

CDR3 region: CASSPRGRPDTQYF. The DNA of the CDR3 is TGTGCCAGCTCACCCAGGGGGCGCCCAGATACGCAGTATTTT. This chain joins TRBV18 and TRBJ2-3, with 8 bases matching TRBD1. Germline CDR1 is KGHSH and CDR2 is LQKENI. This CDR3 has 14 residues. The junction had 3 bases not matched to a gene; V was cut back by 3 bases and J by 4 bases.

The V and J genes are TRBV6-1 and TRBJ1-2, with 9 bases lining up with TRBD1. Germline V gene sequence: CDR1 MNHNS, CDR2 SASEGT. With V trimmed by 6 bases and J by 6 bases, 8 bases remained unmatched. The CDR3 runs 14 residues. The CDR3 loop is CASSFGTGGNGYTF. As DNA, the CDR3 is TGTGCCAGCAGCTTTGGTACAGGGGGCAATGGCTACACCTTC.

The genes are TRBV4-1 and TRBJ1-2, with 8 bases fitting TRBD1. The V gene's germline CDR1 is MGHRA and CDR2 YSYEKL. The CDR3 contains 12 residues. Trimming cost V 5 bases and J 8 bases; bases outside gene matches: 4. CDR3 region: CASSKTGVGYTF. The CDR3 DNA reads TGCGCCAGCAGCAAGACAGGGGTCGGCTACACCTTC.

This chain uses TRBV25-1 with TRBJ1-3; 8 bases are a match to TRBD1. The CDR3 spans 16 residues. CDR1 and CDR2 from the germline V gene are MGHDK and SYGVNS. Trimming cost V 2 bases and J 4 bases; bases outside gene matches: 7. The DNA of the CDR3 is TGTGCCAGCAGTGAAGTCCGGACAGGGTTCGGAAACACCATATATTTT. This gives the protein CASSEVRTGFGNTIYF.

The chain is built from TRBV7-9 and TRBJ1-6; the D gene is possibly TRBD1 (6 bases). Germline-derived CDR1 and CDR2 are SEHNR and FQNEAQ (reference sequence). The CDR3 is 15 residues long. V was pared by 6 bases and J by 10 bases, with 19 bases between. This CDR3 reads CASSDRTGRFSPLHF. CDR3 nucleotide sequence: TGTGCCAGCAGTGACAGGACGGGCCGCTTCTCACCCCTCCACTTT.

The J gene is TRBJ1-5, the V gene TRBV9; TRBD1 matches 9 bases. V lost 3 bases, J lost 6 bases, and 4 bases stayed unmatched. There are 14 residues in the CDR3. The germline V gene has CDR1 SGDLS and CDR2 YYNGEE. The CDR3 is CASSDTGGLQPQHF. CDR3 nucleotide sequence: TGTGCCAGCAGCGACACAGGGGGCCTTCAGCCCCAGCATTTT. The variable domain in full, with the rest retrieved from reference TRBV9 and TRBJ1-5, is DSGVTQTPKHLITATGQRVTLRCSPRSGDLSVYWYQQSLDQGLQFLIQYYNGEERAKGNILERFSAQQFPDLHSELNLSSLELGDSALYFCASSDTGGLQPQHFGDGTRLSIL.

The chain combines TRBV7-9 with TRBJ2-6; D gene uncertain. Germline CDR1 SEHNR, CDR2 FQNEAQ (reference sequence). The CDR3 covers 15 residues. The V and J ends lost 2 bases and 4 bases respectively, with 9 bases between them. CDR3 sequence reads: CASSLRRGGANVLTF. The DNA for the CDR3 is TGTGCCAGCAGCTTACGCCGCGGCGGGGCCAACGTCCTGACTTTC. Together with reference TRBV7-9 and TRBJ2-6, the CDR3 gives the full variable domain: DTGVSQNPRHKITKRGQNVTFRCDPISEHNRLYWYRQTLGQGPEFLTYFQNEAQLEKSRLLSDRFSAERPKGSFSTLEIQRTEQGDSAMYLCASSLRRGGANVLTFGAGSRLTVL.

The chain couples TRBV5-6 to TRBJ2-2, with D perhaps matching TRBD2 (6 bases). Germline CDR1 reads SGHDT; CDR2 reads YYEEEE. CDR3 size: 16 residues. V gave up 6 bases and J gave up 1 base, with 16 bases separating them. The CDR3 region has the DNA TGTGCCAGCACCCGATGGAACGGGGGGAACACCGGGGAGCTGTTTTTT. Its translation: CASTRWNGGNTGELFF.

The chain recombines TRBV18 with TRBJ1-1; perhaps TRBD1 as D (6 bases). Per the germline V gene, CDR1 is KGHSH and CDR2 is LQKENI. Between the trimmed V and J ends, which lost 5 bases and 4 bases, there was a span of 11 bases. This CDR3 is 13 amino acids long. CDR3 sequence (DNA): TGTGCCAGCTCAACGGGACACCTCACTGAAGCTTTCTTT. Amino acids: CASSTGHLTEAFF.